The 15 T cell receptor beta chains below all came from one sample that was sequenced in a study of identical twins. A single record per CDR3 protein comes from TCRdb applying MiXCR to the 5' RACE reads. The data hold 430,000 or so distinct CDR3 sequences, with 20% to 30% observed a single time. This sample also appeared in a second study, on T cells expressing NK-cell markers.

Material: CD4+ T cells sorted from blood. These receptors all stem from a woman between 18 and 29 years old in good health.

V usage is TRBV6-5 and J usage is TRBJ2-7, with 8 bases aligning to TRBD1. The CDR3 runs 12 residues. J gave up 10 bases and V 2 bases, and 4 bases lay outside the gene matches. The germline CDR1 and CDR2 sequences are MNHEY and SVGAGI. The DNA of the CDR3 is TGTGCCAGCAGTTACGATGGACAGGGTCAGTACTTC. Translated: CASSYDGQGQYF.

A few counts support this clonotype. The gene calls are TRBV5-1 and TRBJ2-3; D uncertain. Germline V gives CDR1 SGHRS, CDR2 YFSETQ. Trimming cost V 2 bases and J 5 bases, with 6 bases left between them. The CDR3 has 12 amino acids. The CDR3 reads CASSFLQDTQYF. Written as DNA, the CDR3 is TGCGCCAGCAGCTTCTTACAAGATACGCAGTATTTT.

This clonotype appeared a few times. As DNA, the CDR3 is TGCAGTGCTTTGGGACTATTCGTCTCCTACAATGAGCAGTTCTTC. Amino acids: CSALGLFVSYNEQFF. The rearrangement joins TRBV20-1 to TRBJ2-1, with 7 bases lining up with TRBD2. The CDR3 contains 15 residues. The V gene's germline CDR1 is DFQATT and CDR2 SNEGSKA (reference sequence). Trimming took 5 bases from V and 0 from J; bases not matched to a gene: 7.

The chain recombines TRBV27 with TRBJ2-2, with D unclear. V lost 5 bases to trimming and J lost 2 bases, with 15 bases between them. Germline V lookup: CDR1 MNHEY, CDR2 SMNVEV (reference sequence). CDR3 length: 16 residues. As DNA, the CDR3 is TGTGCCAGCAGTACCCGCCTCAGGTCAAACACCGGGGAGCTGTTTTTT. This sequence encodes CASSTRLRSNTGELFF.

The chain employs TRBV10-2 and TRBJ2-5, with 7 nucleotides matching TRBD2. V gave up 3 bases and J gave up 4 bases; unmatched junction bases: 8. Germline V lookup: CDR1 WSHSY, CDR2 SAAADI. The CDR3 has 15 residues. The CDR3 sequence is CASSERLASLETQYF. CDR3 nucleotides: TGCGCCAGCAGTGAACGACTAGCATCACTAGAGACCCAGTACTTC.

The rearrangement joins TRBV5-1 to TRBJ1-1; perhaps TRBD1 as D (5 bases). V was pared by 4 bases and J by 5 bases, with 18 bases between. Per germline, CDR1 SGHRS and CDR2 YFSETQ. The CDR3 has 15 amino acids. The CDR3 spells CASSKGPPKGTEAFF. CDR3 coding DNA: TGCGCCAGCAGCAAGGGGCCACCAAAGGGAACTGAAGCTTTCTTT.

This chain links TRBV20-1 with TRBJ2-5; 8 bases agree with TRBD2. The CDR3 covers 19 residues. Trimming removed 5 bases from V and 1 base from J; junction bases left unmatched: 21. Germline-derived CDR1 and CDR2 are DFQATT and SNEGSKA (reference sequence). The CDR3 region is CSALKSGTRGGSSQETQYF. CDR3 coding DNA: TGCAGTGCTCTAAAGTCCGGGACTAGGGGGGGGTCGTCCCAAGAGACCCAGTACTTC.

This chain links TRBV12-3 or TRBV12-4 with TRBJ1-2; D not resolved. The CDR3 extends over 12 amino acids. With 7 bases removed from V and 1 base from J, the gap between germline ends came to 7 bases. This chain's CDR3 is CASTEDNYGYTF. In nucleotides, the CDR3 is TGTGCCAGCACCGAAGATAACTATGGCTACACCTTC.

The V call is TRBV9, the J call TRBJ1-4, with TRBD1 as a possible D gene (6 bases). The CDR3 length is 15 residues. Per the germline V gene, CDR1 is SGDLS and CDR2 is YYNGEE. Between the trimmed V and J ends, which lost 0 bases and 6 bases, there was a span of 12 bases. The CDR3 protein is CASSVGPRGDEKLFF. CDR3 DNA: TGTGCCAGCAGCGTAGGTCCGAGGGGGGATGAAAAACTGTTTTTT.

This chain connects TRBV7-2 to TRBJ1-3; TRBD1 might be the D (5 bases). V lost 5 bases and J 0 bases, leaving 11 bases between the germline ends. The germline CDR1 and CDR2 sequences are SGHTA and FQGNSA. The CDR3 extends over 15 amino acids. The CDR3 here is CASSQGRNSGNTIYF. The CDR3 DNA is TGTGCCAGCAGCCAGGGACGGAACTCTGGAAACACCATATATTTT.

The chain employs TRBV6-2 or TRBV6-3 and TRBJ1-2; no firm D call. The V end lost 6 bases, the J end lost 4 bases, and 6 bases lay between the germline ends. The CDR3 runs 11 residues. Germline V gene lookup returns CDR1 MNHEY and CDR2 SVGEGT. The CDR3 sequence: CASSLIYGYTF. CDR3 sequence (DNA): TGTGCCAGCAGCCTCATCTATGGCTACACCTTC.

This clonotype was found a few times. The DNA for the CDR3 is TGCGCCAGCAGCCAAAGGCTCACTAGCGAAGAGACCCAGTACTTC. Protein: CASSQRLTSEETQYF. V usage is TRBV4-1 and J usage is TRBJ2-5, with 7 positions matching TRBD2. CDR1 is MGHRA, CDR2 YSYEKL, per germline. This CDR3 comprises 15 residues. V dropped 2 bases and J dropped 3; count of bases not matched to a gene: 6.

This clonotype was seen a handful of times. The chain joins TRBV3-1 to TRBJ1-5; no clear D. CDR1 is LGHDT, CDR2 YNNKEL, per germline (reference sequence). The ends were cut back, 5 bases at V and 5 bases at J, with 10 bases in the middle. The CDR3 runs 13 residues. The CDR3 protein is CASSLTPDQPQHF. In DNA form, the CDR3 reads TGTGCCAGCAGCTTAACACCCGATCAGCCCCAGCATTTT.

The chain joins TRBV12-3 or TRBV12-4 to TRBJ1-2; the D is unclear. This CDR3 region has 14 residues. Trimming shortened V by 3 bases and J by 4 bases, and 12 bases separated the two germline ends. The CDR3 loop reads CASSFSADGYGYTF. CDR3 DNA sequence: TGTGCCAGCAGTTTTTCGGCGGACGGCTATGGCTACACCTTC.

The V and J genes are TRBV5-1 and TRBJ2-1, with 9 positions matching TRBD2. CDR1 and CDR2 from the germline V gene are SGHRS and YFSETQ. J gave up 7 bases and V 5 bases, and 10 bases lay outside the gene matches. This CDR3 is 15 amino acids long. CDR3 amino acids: CASRNAGGPGNEQFF. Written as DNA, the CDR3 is TGCGCCAGCAGAAATGCGGGAGGGCCGGGGAATGAGCAGTTCTTC.